This T cell receptor beta chain was recorded in a study of control samples from healthy donors and cancer patients (dated by TCRdb to about 2020). This clone has just one count. It lacks a known antigen. Within one base of it there is no much larger clone, and no base qualities were kept. Trimming costs V 6 bases and J 1 base, and their ends lie 12 bases apart. Inclusive of the bounding cysteine and phenylalanine, the CDR3 is 14 residues long. Only the CDR3 portion is preserved as DNA: 42 bases, with reading frame beginning at the first base. Sequences KGHSH (CDR1) and LQKENI (CDR2) are obtained from the germline V gene. To prepare the library, the immunoSEQ multiplex PCR assay was applied. This immuneACCESS table, as held by TCRdb, lists in-frame sequences with V and J called but not all clones. Of the missing ones, under half trace to an unresolved V gene in checked studies; the others have no known cause. In this sample the table shows some 70,000 clones, more than 80% of which occur a single time. The ten largest clonotypes hold around 14% of the sample.

The chain couples TRBV18 to TRBJ1-1; no D segment can be confidently identified. Sequencing input: blood. The receptor was derived from a man aged 60 to 69 in good health. DNA sequence: TGTGCCAGCTCCCGAGACCGCAAGAACACTGAAGCTTTCTTT. Its protein product is CASSRDRKNTEAFF. The entire variable domain, with the stretches around the CDR3 drawn from the reference TRBV18 and TRBJ1-1 proteins, is NAGVMQNPRHLVRRRGQEARLRCSPMKGHSHVYWYRQLPEEGLKFMVYLQKENIIDESGMPKERFSAEFPKEGPSILRIQQVVRGDSAAYFCASSRDRKNTEAFFGQGTRLTVV.